This passage covers 16 T cell receptor beta chains from one sample sequenced in a study of fetal regulatory T cell absence and autoimmunity. Data came from immunoSEQ multiplex PCR; TCRdb stores just in-frame clones and leaves some out. The sample includes about 50,000 clones, roughly 83% of them seen just once. The sample comprised cord blood. The receptors originated from a newborn boy with IPEX syndrome.

The chain employs TRBV5-1 and TRBJ1-1, with unresolved D. Per germline, CDR1 SGHRS and CDR2 YFSETQ. The V gene lost 0 bases and the J gene lost 1 base, with 7 bases spanning the gap. The CDR3 totals 14 residues. The CDR3 coding sequence is TGCGCCAGCAGCTTGGATACAGCGAACACTGAAGCTTTCTTT. This translates into CASSLDTANTEAFF.

This chain connects TRBV5-8 to TRBJ2-7; 7 bases line up with TRBD2. Germline-derived CDR1 and CDR2 are SGHTS and YDEGEE. The CDR3 contains 15 residues. Trimming cost V 0 bases and J 4 bases; bases outside gene matches: 7. The CDR3 nucleotides read TGTGCCAGCAGCTTGGAAATGGGACTACCTTACGAGCAGTACTTC. This translates into CASSLEMGLPYEQYF.

The chain is built from TRBV7-9 and TRBJ2-5, with TRBD2 as a possible D gene (6 bases). V was shortened by 2 bases and J by 1 base, with 11 bases between the two germline ends. The CDR3 loop spans 15 amino acids. CDR1 SEHNR and CDR2 FQNEAQ come from the germline V gene (reference sequence). The CDR3 bases are TGTGCCAGCAGCTTAATGGGGGACTCCCAAGAGACCCAGTACTTC. Its translation: CASSLMGDSQETQYF.

J is TRBJ2-3 and V is TRBV27, with 14 bases that match TRBD2. This CDR3 contains 16 residues. V lost 6 bases, J lost 5 bases, and 7 bases stayed unmatched. Per the germline V gene, CDR1 is MNHEY and CDR2 is SMNVEV (reference sequence). CDR3 amino acids: CASSRLAGGSVDTQYF. CDR3 nucleotide sequence: TGTGCCAGCAGCAGACTAGCGGGGGGGTCGGTAGATACGCAGTATTTT.

The chain has TRBV30 and TRBJ2-2, with 9 bases fitting TRBD2. V lost 3 bases to trimming and J lost 5 bases; unmatched junction nucleotides: 4. This CDR3 spans 14 amino acids. Germline V lookup: CDR1 GTSNPN, CDR2 SVGIG (reference sequence). CDR3: CAWRAGGGTGELFF. The CDR3 bases are TGTGCCTGGAGAGCGGGGGGCGGAACCGGGGAGCTGTTTTTT.

This chain connects TRBV7-9 to TRBJ1-2, with D perhaps matching TRBD1 (5 bases). The CDR3 is 14 amino acids. Germline CDR1 SEHNR, CDR2 FQNEAQ (reference sequence). Between the trimmed V and J ends, which lost 2 bases and 8 bases, there was a span of 15 bases. The CDR3 coding sequence is TGTGCCAGCAGCTTAAGAAGGACGGGGGACGGCTACACCTTC. It specifies CASSLRRTGDGYTF.

The gene calls are TRBV5-5 and TRBJ2-3; D is unclear. Trimming took 4 bases from V and 6 from J, leaving 6 bases between them. CDR1 SGHKS and CDR2 YYEKEE come from the germline V gene (reference sequence). The CDR3 length is 11 residues. In DNA, the CDR3 is TGTGCCAGCAGCGGCAGTGATACGCAGTATTTT. This codes for CASSGSDTQYF.

This rearrangement joins TRBV4-1 to TRBJ2-2; 13 bases fit TRBD2. Germline values: CDR1 MGHRA, CDR2 YSYEKL. CDR3 length equals 16 residues. Trimming cost V 1 base and J 6 bases; bases outside gene matches: 2. This CDR3 is CASSQGGLAGAGELFF. The CDR3, as DNA: TGCGCCAGCAGCCAAGGAGGACTAGCGGGAGCCGGGGAGCTGTTTTTT.

CDR3 DNA sequence: TGCAGCGTTCAGGACGTGAACACTGAAGCTTTCTTT. Translated, it gives CSVQDVNTEAFF. V and J are TRBV29-1 and TRBJ1-1, with D unclear. CDR3 size: 12 residues. Between the trimmed V and J ends, which lost 5 bases and 0 bases, there was a span of 7 bases. Germline V CDR1 and CDR2: SQVTM, ANQGSEA.

The chain uses TRBV30 and TRBJ1-6; D is uncertain. Germline V gene sequence: CDR1 GTSNPN, CDR2 SVGIG (reference sequence). The CDR3 contains 13 residues. Trimming pared 0 bases from V and 7 bases from J, leaving 7 bases between. CDR3 amino acids: CAWSVEGNSPLHF. The DNA for the CDR3 is TGTGCCTGGAGTGTAGAGGGAAATTCACCCCTCCACTTT.

This clone was seen a few times. The chain is built from TRBV11-2 and TRBJ2-7; D remains unclear. Germline V gene lookup returns CDR1 SGHAT and CDR2 FQNNGV. Trimming removed 1 base at V and 3 bases at J, with 19 bases between. This CDR3 has 17 amino acids. CDR3 region: CASSLARLRHLGYEQYF. For the CDR3, the DNA is TGTGCCAGCAGCTTAGCTAGACTTCGTCACCTTGGCTACGAGCAGTACTTC.

This clone was seen a few times. This specimen includes other DNA sequences encoding the same CDR3. The rearrangement uses TRBV29-1 and TRBJ1-2, with TRBD1 matching 10 bases. The CDR3 has 14 amino acids. V lost 5 bases, J lost 4 bases, and 7 bases stayed unmatched. The V gene's germline CDR1 is SQVTM and CDR2 ANQGSEA. The CDR3 DNA reads TGCAGCGTTCGAATTTGGGACAGGGGCTATGGCTACACCTTC. Amino acids: CSVRIWDRGYGYTF.

The chain links TRBV27 to TRBJ2-3; D is unclear. This CDR3 comprises 14 residues. Germline V gives CDR1 MNHEY, CDR2 SMNVEV (reference sequence). With 2 bases removed from V and 2 bases from J, the gap between germline ends came to 8 bases. CDR3 DNA: TGTGCCAGCAGTTTAACGGTTTTCACAGATACGCAGTATTTT. It encodes CASSLTVFTDTQYF.

This clone was detected only once. V usage is TRBV19 and J usage is TRBJ2-7; TRBD1 matches 9 bases. The ends lost 6 bases at V and 3 bases at J; junction bases unmatched: 3. Germline V gene data show CDR1 as LNHDA and CDR2 as SQIVND (reference sequence). CDR3 length: 13 residues. This CDR3 is CASSPTGGYEQYF. The CDR3 DNA sequence: TGTGCCAGTAGCCCGACAGGGGGCTACGAGCAGTACTTC.

The CDR3 is CSVEDLYRSSYEQYF. The CDR3 DNA is TGCAGCGTTGAAGATCTATATAGGAGCTCCTACGAGCAGTACTTC. This chain links TRBV29-1 with TRBJ2-7, with D unclear. Germline V gives CDR1 SQVTM, CDR2 ANQGSEA. The CDR3 sequence is 15 residues long. Trimming removed 0 bases at V and 0 bases at J, with 12 bases between.

The chain combines TRBV4-1 with TRBJ2-3, with D maybe TRBD1 (5 bases). Between the trimmed V and J ends, which lost 7 bases and 4 bases, there was a span of 12 bases. The germline V gene encodes CDR1 MGHRA and CDR2 YSYEKL. The CDR3 totals 13 residues. The CDR3 loop reads CASTLPGSDTQYF. CDR3 DNA sequence: TGCGCCAGCACCCTCCCAGGGTCAGATACGCAGTATTTT.